This is a list of T cell receptor beta chains from one sample in a study of cytomegalovirus exposure and HLA in healthy donors. Method: immunoSEQ multiplex PCR; TCRdb's copy keeps in-frame clones and lacks some. The sample has roughly 110,000 clones, around 78% seen once. The specimen sequenced was PBMCs. These receptor sequences come from a man aged 30 to 39 in good health and CMV-seronegative. CDR3s include the opening cysteine and the closing phenylalanine or tryptophan. The order of the fields is clone size, CDR3 length, V gene, J gene, D gene, CDR3 DNA, CDR3 protein. D genes are given only for firm matches. Clone size is not always given. Where it is, it says once, few, many or a class for expanded clones.

-	13	TRBV28	TRBJ2-5	-	TGTGCCAGCAGGTTGACAGTCCAAGAGACCCAGTACTTC	CASRLTVQETQYF
-	15	TRBV2	TRBJ2-2	-	TGTGCCAGCCGTCCCTCGGCGGGACACACCGGGGAGCTGTTTTTT	CASRPSAGHTGELFF
-	14	TRBV11-2	TRBJ2-7	TRBD1	TGTGCCAGCAGCTTAGGGACAGGGCCCTACGAGCAGTACTTC	CASSLGTGPYEQYF
-	15	TRBV7-8	TRBJ1-3	TRBD1	TGTGCCAGCAGCGTAGGGACAGCCTCTGGAAACACCATATATTTT	CASSVGTASGNTIYF
-	14	TRBV6-5	TRBJ1-5	-	TGTGCCAGCAGTTTACAGGGTCCGGATCAGCCCCAGCATTTT	CASSLQGPDQPQHF
-	19	TRBV27	TRBJ1-6	-	TGTGCCAGCAGTCCGTCCTATATCAAGGGGGACATCGGGAATTCACCCCTCCACTTT	CASSPSYIKGDIGNSPLHF
-	14	TRBV29-1	TRBJ2-5	-	TGCAGCGTAACCGCGACAGGAACAGGAGAGACCCAGTACTTC	CSVTATGTGETQYF
-	13	TRBV6-6	TRBJ2-3	-	TGTGCCAGCACTTTTAGCGGCACAGATACGCAGTATTTT	CASTFSGTDTQYF
-	19	TRBV11-1	TRBJ1-2	TRBD1	TGTGCCAGCAGCCCTTATCCGCAGGGACAGGCCTCTTCTAACTATGGCTACACCTTC	CASSPYPQGQASSNYGYTF
-	12	TRBV11-3	TRBJ2-7	-	TGTGCCAGCAGCCGTGGGCCTTACGAGCAGTACTTC	CASSRGPYEQYF
-	14	TRBV5-1	TRBJ2-7	-	TGCGCCAGCAGCCCCGCAGGGGATTCCTACGAGCAGTACTTC	CASSPAGDSYEQYF
-	15	TRBV18	TRBJ2-6	-	TGTGCCAGCTCACAGCTTAACTCTGGGGCCAACGTCCTGACTTTC	CASSQLNSGANVLTF
-	13	TRBV4-2	TRBJ2-5	-	TGTGCCAGCAGCCAAGACTCCAGGGAGACCCAGTACTTC	CASSQDSRETQYF
-	12	TRBV18	TRBJ2-7	TRBD2	TGTGCCAGCTCACTCCGGGGGGGCGAGCAGTACTTC	CASSLRGGEQYF
once	17	TRBV15	TRBJ2-5	TRBD1	TGTGCCACCAGCAGATCTCCCCGCAGGGGGCTGGAAGAGACCCAGTACTTC	CATSRSPRRGLEETQYF
few	15	TRBV13	TRBJ2-7	-	TGTGCCAGCAGCTTAGGCTCGGGCAGGGTGTACGAGCAGTACTTC	CASSLGSGRVYEQYF
-	16	TRBV18	TRBJ1-2	TRBD1	TGTGCCAGCTCACCGCGAACCGGGACAGGGGACCGTGGCTACACCTTC	CASSPRTGTGDRGYTF
-	13	TRBV10-2	TRBJ2-7	-	TGCGCCAGCAGTGGGGCGGGATTCTACGAGCAGTACTTC	CASSGAGFYEQYF
-	15	TRBV5-6	TRBJ2-1	-	TGTGCCAGCAGCTCCACAGGGTTCCAGGACAATGAGCAGTTCTTC	CASSSTGFQDNEQFF
-	14	TRBV5-1	TRBJ2-7	TRBD1	TGCGCCAGCCTTCCCGGGACAGGATCCTACGAGCAGTACTTC	CASLPGTGSYEQYF
few	14	TRBV28	TRBJ2-2	-	TGTGCCAGCAGTCCCCATGGGGCCACCGGGGAGCTGTTTTTT	CASSPHGATGELFF
-	14	TRBV9	TRBJ2-7	TRBD1	TGTGCCAGCAGCGTAAGGGACAGGGGGCGCGAGCAGTACTTC	CASSVRDRGREQYF
-	19	TRBV28	TRBJ2-7	-	TGTGCCAGCAGTCGACTACCGGGACAGGGAGGCGGGAGGCCTTACGAGCAGTACTTC	CASSRLPGQGGGRPYEQYF
-	13	TRBV6-1	TRBJ1-5	-	TGTGCCAGCAGTGAAGAGGGGCTTCAGCCCCAGCATTTT	CASSEEGLQPQHF
-	14	TRBV27	TRBJ1-1	-	TGTGCCAGCAGTTTTGGGCAGATGAACACTGAAGCTTTCTTT	CASSFGQMNTEAFF
once	15	TRBV10-3	TRBJ2-7	TRBD2	TGTGCCATCAGTGAGTCGACTAGCGGGGGAGCCGAGCAGTACTTC	CAISESTSGGAEQYF
-	15	TRBV19	TRBJ2-7	TRBD1	TGTGCCAGTTCGCAACCTTGGACAGGGGTCGACGAGCAGTACTTC	CASSQPWTGVDEQYF
-	16	TRBV29-1	TRBJ2-3	TRBD2	TGCAGCGTAGAAAACGCGGGACTAGCGGGAACAGATACGCAGTATTTT	CSVENAGLAGTDTQYF
-	15	TRBV7-3	TRBJ2-7	TRBD2	TGTGCCAGCATCCCCCTTCCGACTAGCGGGCTCGAGCAGTACTTC	CASIPLPTSGLEQYF
-	13	TRBV6-1	TRBJ1-1	TRBD1	TGCGGAACCCGGACAGGGGGATATACTGAAGCTTTCTTT	CGTRTGGYTEAFF
-	13	TRBV5-4	TRBJ2-3	-	TGTGCCAGCAGCTTGGACGGTTTAGATACGCAGTATTTT	CASSLDGLDTQYF
-	14	TRBV28	TRBJ2-7	-	TGTGCCAGCAGGGTTTTAGGACAGACCTACGAGCAGTACTTC	CASRVLGQTYEQYF
-	14	TRBV5-4	TRBJ2-7	TRBD1	TGTGCCAGCAGCTCGGGACAGGCTACCTACGAGCAGTACTTC	CASSSGQATYEQYF
-	14	TRBV2	TRBJ2-1	TRBD1	TGTGCCAGCGCGGGACAGGGCCCCTACAATGAGCAGTTCTTC	CASAGQGPYNEQFF
-	14	TRBV10-3	TRBJ2-7	TRBD2	TGTGCCATCCGGACTAGCGCACACTCCTACGAGCAGTACTTC	CAIRTSAHSYEQYF
-	16	TRBV18	TRBJ2-1	TRBD2	TGTGCCAGCTCACCAAGGACTAGCGGGGGGGCAAATGAGCAGTTCTTC	CASSPRTSGGANEQFF
-	15	TRBV12-5	TRBJ2-5	TRBD2	TGTGCTAGTGGTTTGCGGGGTAGCGGGGTGGAGACCCAGTACTTC	CASGLRGSGVETQYF
-	15	TRBV7-8	TRBJ2-1	-	TGTGCCAGCAGCGGTAGTGGCGGGGTCTACAATGAGCAGTTCTTC	CASSGSGGVYNEQFF
-	16	TRBV6-1	TRBJ1-4	-	TGTGCCAGCAGTGAAGTCCTCTTTGCAACTAATGAAAAACTGTTTTTT	CASSEVLFATNEKLFF
few	13	TRBV6-1	TRBJ1-1	-	TGTGCCAGCAAGGGACACATGAGCTCTGAAGCTTTCTTT	CASKGHMSSEAFF
-	12	TRBV28	TRBJ1-2	-	TGTGCCAGCATCACAGGGCGTGATGGCTACACCTTC	CASITGRDGYTF
-	15	TRBV6-1	TRBJ2-3	-	TGTGCCAGCAGGGCGACGGGGGTAGGTACAGATACGCAGTATTTT	CASRATGVGTDTQYF
-	14	TRBV5-4	TRBJ1-4	TRBD1	TGTGCCAGCAGCTCAGGGGGTGTAGGCGAAAAACTGTTTTTT	CASSSGGVGEKLFF
few	16	TRBV30	TRBJ2-2	TRBD2	TGTGCCTGGAGTTCGGGACTAGCGGGCCTCACCGGGGAGCTGTTTTTT	CAWSSGLAGLTGELFF
-	15	TRBV2	TRBJ2-7	TRBD2	TGTGCCAGCAGTGAAAGGGCGGGGGGCCCCTACGAGCAGTACTTC	CASSERAGGPYEQYF
-	15	TRBV10-3	TRBJ2-1	TRBD2	TGTGCCACAGATAAGGGACTAGCGGGGGGCAATGAGCAGTTCTTC	CATDKGLAGGNEQFF
-	16	TRBV30	TRBJ2-5	-	TGTGCCTGGAGTGTAAGGGTAGCGGTGCTCCAAGAGACCCAGTACTTC	CAWSVRVAVLQETQYF
-	15	TRBV19	TRBJ2-1	-	TGTGCCAGTAGTATAGACGGGGGCTCCTACAATGAGCAGTTCTTC	CASSIDGGSYNEQFF
-	16	TRBV28	TRBJ1-6	TRBD1	TGTGCCAGCAGCTTGGGGGGGACAGGGAATAATTCACCCCTCCACTTT	CASSLGGTGNNSPLHF
once	16	TRBV9	TRBJ1-1	TRBD1	TGTGCCAGCAGCGTAGTGGGACAGGGTGGGTACACTGAAGCTTTCTTT	CASSVVGQGGYTEAFF
-	14	TRBV9	TRBJ2-2	TRBD1	TGTGCCAGCAGCGCCACAGGGGGGACCGGGGAGCTGTTTTTT	CASSATGGTGELFF